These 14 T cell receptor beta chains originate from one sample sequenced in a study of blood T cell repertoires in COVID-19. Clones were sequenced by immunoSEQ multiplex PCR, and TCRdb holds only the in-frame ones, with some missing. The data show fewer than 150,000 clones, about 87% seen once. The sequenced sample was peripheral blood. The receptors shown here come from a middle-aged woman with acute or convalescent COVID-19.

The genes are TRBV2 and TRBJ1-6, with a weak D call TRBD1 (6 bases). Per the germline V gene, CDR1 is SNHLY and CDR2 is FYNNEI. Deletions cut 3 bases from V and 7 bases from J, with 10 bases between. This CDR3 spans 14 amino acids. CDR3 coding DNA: TGTGCCAGCAGTGACAGGGGACAAAATTCACCCCTCCACTTT. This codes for CASSDRGQNSPLHF. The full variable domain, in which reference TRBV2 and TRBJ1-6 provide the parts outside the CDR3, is EPEVTQTPSHQVTQMGQEVILRCVPISNHLYFYWYRQILGQKVEFLVSFYNNEISEKSEIFDDQFSVERPDGSNFTLKIRSTKLEDSAMYFCASSDRGQNSPLHFGNGTRLTVT.

CDR3 nucleotides: TGTGCCAGCAGTTTTCCAGGGCGCAATCAGCCCCAGCATTTT. It specifies CASSFPGRNQPQHF. The chain has TRBV28 and TRBJ1-5; TRBD1 is a possible D gene (5 bases). V gave up 3 bases and J gave up 2 bases, with 8 bases separating them. CDR1 and CDR2 (germline): MDHEN, SYDVKM. CDR3 length: 14 amino acids.

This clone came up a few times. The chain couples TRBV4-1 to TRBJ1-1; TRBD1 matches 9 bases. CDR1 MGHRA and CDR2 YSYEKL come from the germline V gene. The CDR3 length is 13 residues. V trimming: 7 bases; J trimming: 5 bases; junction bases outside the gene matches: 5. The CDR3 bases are TGCGCCAGCAAACAGGGGGCCGAGACTGAAGCTTTCTTT. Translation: CASKQGAETEAFF.

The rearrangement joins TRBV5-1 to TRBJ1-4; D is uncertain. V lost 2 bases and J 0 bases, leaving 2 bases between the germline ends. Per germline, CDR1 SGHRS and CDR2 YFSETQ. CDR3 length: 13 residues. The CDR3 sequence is CASSFATNEKLFF. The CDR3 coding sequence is TGCGCCAGCAGCTTCGCAACTAATGAAAAACTGTTTTTT.

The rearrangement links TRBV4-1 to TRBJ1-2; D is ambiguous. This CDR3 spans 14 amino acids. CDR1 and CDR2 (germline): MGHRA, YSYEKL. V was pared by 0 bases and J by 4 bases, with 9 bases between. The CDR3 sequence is CASSQDNGGYGYTF. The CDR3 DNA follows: TGCGCCAGCAGCCAAGATAACGGCGGCTATGGCTACACCTTC.

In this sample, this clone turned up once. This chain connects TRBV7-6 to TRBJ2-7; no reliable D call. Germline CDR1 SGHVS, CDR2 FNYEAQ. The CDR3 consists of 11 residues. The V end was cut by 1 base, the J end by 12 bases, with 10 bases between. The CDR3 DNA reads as TGTGCCAGCAGCTTAGGGGCAAGATTGTACTTC. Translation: CASSLGARLYF.

CDR3 protein: CASSLGLSSGNTIYF. The CDR3 coding sequence is TGTGCCAGCAGCTTGGGACTTAGCTCTGGAAACACCATATATTTT. This chain connects TRBV5-4 to TRBJ1-3; D ambiguous. Trimming cost V 0 bases and J 0 bases, with 7 bases left between them. This CDR3 contains 15 residues. Germline-derived CDR1 and CDR2 are SGHNT and YYREEE (reference sequence).

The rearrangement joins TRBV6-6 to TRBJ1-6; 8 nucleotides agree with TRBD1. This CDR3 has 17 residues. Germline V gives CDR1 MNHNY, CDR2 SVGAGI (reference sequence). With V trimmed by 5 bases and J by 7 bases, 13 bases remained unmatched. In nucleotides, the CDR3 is TGTGCCAGCAGTCCTAGGGGCAGGGGGCTTCGGAATTCACCCCTCCACTTT. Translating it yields CASSPRGRGLRNSPLHF.

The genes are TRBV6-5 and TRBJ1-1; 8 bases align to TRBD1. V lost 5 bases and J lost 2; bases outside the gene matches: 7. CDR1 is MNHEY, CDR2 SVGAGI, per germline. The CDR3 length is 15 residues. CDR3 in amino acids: CASSNTGGGNTEAFF. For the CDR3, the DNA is TGTGCCAGCAGTAACACAGGGGGAGGAAACACTGAAGCTTTCTTT.

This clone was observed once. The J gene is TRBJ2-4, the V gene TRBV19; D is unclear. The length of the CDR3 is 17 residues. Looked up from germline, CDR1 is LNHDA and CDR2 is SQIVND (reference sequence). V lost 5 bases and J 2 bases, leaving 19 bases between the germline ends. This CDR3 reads CASSPKPLDVPKNIQYF. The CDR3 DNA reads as TGTGCCAGTAGTCCAAAACCCCTAGATGTACCCAAAAACATTCAGTACTTC.

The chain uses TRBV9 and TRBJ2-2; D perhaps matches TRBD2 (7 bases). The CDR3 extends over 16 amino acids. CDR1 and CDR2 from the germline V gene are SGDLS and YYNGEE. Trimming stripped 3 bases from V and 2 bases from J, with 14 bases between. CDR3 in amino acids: CASSDGLGGNTGELFF. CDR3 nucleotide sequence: TGTGCCAGCAGCGACGGACTAGGGGGTAACACCGGGGAGCTGTTTTTT.

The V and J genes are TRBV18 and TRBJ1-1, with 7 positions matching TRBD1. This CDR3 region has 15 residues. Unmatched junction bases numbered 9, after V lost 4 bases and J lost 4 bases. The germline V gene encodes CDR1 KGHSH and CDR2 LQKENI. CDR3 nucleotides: TGTGCCAGCTCACGAACGACAGGGTTGGGCACTGAAGCTTTCTTT. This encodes CASSRTTGLGTEAFF.

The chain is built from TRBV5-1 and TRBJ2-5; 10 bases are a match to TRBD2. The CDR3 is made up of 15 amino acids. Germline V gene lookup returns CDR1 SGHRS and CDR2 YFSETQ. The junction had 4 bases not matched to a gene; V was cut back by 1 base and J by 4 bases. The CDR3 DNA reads TGCGCCAGCAGCTTGTATGAGCGGGAGGGAGAGACCCAGTACTTC. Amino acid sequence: CASSLYEREGETQYF.

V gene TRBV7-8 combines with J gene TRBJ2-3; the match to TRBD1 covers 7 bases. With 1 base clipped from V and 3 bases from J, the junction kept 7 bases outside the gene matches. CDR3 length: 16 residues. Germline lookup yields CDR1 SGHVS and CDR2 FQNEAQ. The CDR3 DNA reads TGTGCCAGCAGCTTAGAGGGCGGACAGGCAACAGATACGCAGTATTTT. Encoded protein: CASSLEGGQATDTQYF.